This T cell receptor (beta chain) stems from a study of blood T cell repertoires in COVID-19. Study at large: The United States, Italy and Spain were the sources of the acute and convalescent COVID-19 samples.

Participants spanned ages roughly 18 to 90 years and resided in about two dozen US areas. Clinical history reported by participants formed the basis on which cohorts were assigned. V lost 5 bases and J lost 3; bases outside the gene matches: 7. Germline lookup yields CDR1 LNHNV and CDR2 YYDKDF (reference sequence). There are 15 residues in the CDR3. The assay was immunoSEQ multiplex PCR, and TCRdb's table has in-frame clones only and misses some. Altogether about 470,000 clones are present, 87% being singletons, with the ten largest covering around 0.7%. V usage is TRBV15 and J usage is TRBJ2-1, with TRBD1 matching over 7 bases. The receptor's source is a woman younger than 30 who had recovered from COVID-19. The sequencing input was PBMCs or T cells enriched from blood (not recorded which). CDR3 in DNA: TGTGCCACCAGCGATTCCGGGACAGTCTACAATGAGCAGTTCTTC. It encodes CATSDSGTVYNEQFF. Full variable domain (remainder filled in from reference TRBV15 and TRBJ2-1): DAMVIQNPRYQVTQFGKPVTLSCSQTLNHNVMYWYQQKSSQAPKLLFHYYDKDFNNEADTPDNFQSRRPNTSFCFLDIRSPGLGDTAMYLCATSDSGTVYNEQFFGPGTRLTVL.